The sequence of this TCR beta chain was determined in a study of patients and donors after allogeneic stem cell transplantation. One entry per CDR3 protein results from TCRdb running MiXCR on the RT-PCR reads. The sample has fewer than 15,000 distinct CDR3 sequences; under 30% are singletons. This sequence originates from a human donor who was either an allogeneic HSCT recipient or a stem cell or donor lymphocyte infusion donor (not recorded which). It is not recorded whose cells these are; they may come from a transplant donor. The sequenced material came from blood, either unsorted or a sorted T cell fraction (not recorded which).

CDR3 in amino acids: CASSSGQVWFSGANVLTF. The CDR3 region has the DNA TGTGCCAGCAGCTCGGGACAGGTTTGGTTCTCTGGGGCCAACGTCCTGACTTTC. The rearrangement links TRBV2 to TRBJ2-6; 8 bases agree with TRBD1. Germline V gene data show CDR1 as SNHLY and CDR2 as FYNNEI. The CDR3 covers 18 residues. The junction had 10 bases not matched to a gene; V was cut back by 6 bases and J by 0 bases.